The 26 T cell receptor beta chains presented below share a single source sample, sequenced in a study of blood T cell repertoires in COVID-19. The table came from immunoSEQ multiplex PCR; TCRdb's copy has only in-frame clones and leaves some out. The sample yields around 450,000 clones, less than 95% seen once. The source material was PBMCs or T cells enriched from blood (not recorded which). The receptor source for this set is a man aged 18 to 30 who had recovered from COVID-19.

The chain is built from TRBV3-1 (or the pseudogene TRBV3-2) and TRBJ2-1; 8 bases are a match to TRBD2. J was trimmed by 10 bases and V by 4 bases; bases with no gene match: 18. This CDR3 spans 17 amino acids. Germline V gives CDR1 LGHDT, CDR2 YNNKEL (reference sequence). The CDR3 DNA reads TGTGCCAGCAGCCCCCAAGATCCAGCGGGAGCTTGGGAGGAGCAGTTCTTC. Its translation is CASSPQDPAGAWEEQFF.

The chain couples TRBV28 to TRBJ1-5, with 8 bases identical to TRBD1. The germline V gene encodes CDR1 MDHEN and CDR2 SYDVKM. The junction had 14 bases not matched to a gene; V was cut back by 7 bases and J by 9 bases. The CDR3 runs to 15 residues. CDR3 nucleotides: TGTGCCAGCAACTTACCGGCAGGGGGCGGTCGGCCCCAGCATTTT. Protein sequence: CASNLPAGGGRPQHF. The entire variable domain, with the rest obtained from reference TRBV28 and TRBJ1-5, is as follows: DVKVTQSSRYLVKRTGEKVFLECVQDMDHENMFWYRQDPGLGLRLIYFSYDVKMKEKGDIPEGYSVSREKKERFSLILESASTNQTSMYLCASNLPAGGGRPQHFGDGTRLSIL.

The chain links TRBV7-3 to TRBJ1-2; D is possibly TRBD1 (5 bases). Germline loops: CDR1 SGHTA, CDR2 FQGTGA. V shed 4 bases and J shed 6 bases, with 12 bases lying between them. CDR3 size: 13 residues. The CDR3 nucleotides read TGTGCCAGCAGCTCCGGGACTCGGAATGGCTACACCTTC. Encoded protein: CASSSGTRNGYTF.

This clone has more than one count but fewer than ten. The gene calls are TRBV24-1 and TRBJ1-1; D might be TRBD1 (5 bases). The CDR3 loop spans 14 amino acids. Trimming pared 7 bases from V and 0 bases from J, leaving 11 bases between. The germline V gene encodes CDR1 KGHDR and CDR2 SFDVKD. The CDR3 loop reads CATRTTDMNTEAFF. CDR3 nucleotides: TGTGCCACCAGAACGACGGACATGAACACTGAAGCTTTCTTT.

The J gene is TRBJ2-7, the V gene TRBV15, with D possibly matching TRBD1 (5 bases). Looked up from germline, CDR1 is LNHNV and CDR2 is YYDKDF (reference sequence). The CDR3 has 13 residues. The ends were cut back, 3 bases at V and 6 bases at J, with 12 bases in the middle. As DNA, the CDR3 is TGTGCCACCAGCAGCAGGGATGGACGCGAGCAGTACTTC. Its translation: CATSSRDGREQYF. Combining the CDR3 with reference TRBV15 and TRBJ2-7 gives the whole variable domain DAMVIQNPRYQVTQFGKPVTLSCSQTLNHNVMYWYQQKSSQAPKLLFHYYDKDFNNEADTPDNFQSRRPNTSFCFLDIRSPGLGDTAMYLCATSSRDGREQYFGPGTRLTVT.

The chain's CDR3 is CASSDHRDLNEKLFF. The CDR3 nucleotides read TGTGCCAGCAGTGATCACAGGGATCTTAATGAAAAACTGTTTTTT. V and J are TRBV6-1 and TRBJ1-4; D might be TRBD1 (6 bases). CDR3 length equals 15 residues. Germline V gives CDR1 MNHNS, CDR2 SASEGT. Deletions cut 3 bases from V and 4 bases from J, with 12 bases between.

This clone has a count of ten or more. The chain has TRBV28 and TRBJ2-7, with D perhaps TRBD2 (5 bases). CDR1 is MDHEN and CDR2 is SYDVKM in the germline V gene. Trimming cost V 6 bases and J 5 bases, with 20 bases left between them. The CDR3 totals 15 residues. The CDR3 loop reads CASSPNSGSGHEQYF. The CDR3 coding sequence is TGTGCCAGCAGCCCAAACTCGGGCAGCGGCCACGAGCAGTACTTC. Full variable domain (outside the CDR3, taken from reference TRBV28 and TRBJ2-7): DVKVTQSSRYLVKRTGEKVFLECVQDMDHENMFWYRQDPGLGLRLIYFSYDVKMKEKGDIPEGYSVSREKKERFSLILESASTNQTSMYLCASSPNSGSGHEQYFGPGTRLTVT.

This sequence joins TRBV5-1 and TRBJ2-1, with a possible D match to TRBD1 (6 bases). This CDR3 spans 15 amino acids. Germline CDR1 is SGHRS and CDR2 is YFSETQ. The V gene lost 0 bases and the J gene lost 5 bases, with 12 bases spanning the gap. CDR3 loop: CASSLGGTYNNEQFF. CDR3 coding DNA: TGCGCCAGCAGCTTGGGAGGGACATATAACAATGAGCAGTTCTTC.

A word on this clone: One junction end does not reproduce the germline sequence, and a read error may be involved. This chain uses TRBV30 with TRBJ1-2; TRBD1 matches 7 bases. The germline CDR1 and CDR2 sequences are GTSNPN and SVGIG (reference sequence). The CDR3 totals 12 residues. CDR3 in amino acids: CAWSPGGAGKEF. The CDR3 nucleotides are TGTGCCTGGAGTCCAGGGGGAGCAGGGAAAGAATTC.

The chain carries TRBV7-2 and TRBJ2-7, with D perhaps TRBD1 (6 bases). The CDR3 is made up of 15 amino acids. CDR1 and CDR2 from the germline V gene are SGHTA and FQGNSA. The V end lost 1 base, the J end lost 3 bases, and 13 bases lay between the germline ends. Here the CDR3 reads CASSLVVRQDYEQYF. CDR3 DNA: TGTGCCAGCAGCTTAGTGGTTAGACAGGACTACGAGCAGTACTTC. The full variable domain, in which reference TRBV7-2 and TRBJ2-7 provide the parts outside the CDR3, is GAGVSQSPSNKVTEKGKDVELRCDPISGHTALYWYRQSLGQGLEFLIYFQGNSAPDKSGLPSDRFSAERTGGSVSTLTIQRTQQEDSAVYLCASSLVVRQDYEQYFGPGTRLTVT.

For this clone: The same CDR3 can be traced to other DNA sequences in this sample. The chain links TRBV19 to TRBJ1-2; 7 nucleotides agree with TRBD1. CDR3 size: 13 residues. CDR1 and CDR2 from the germline V gene are LNHDA and SQIVND (reference sequence). J gave up 5 bases and V 3 bases, and 3 bases lay outside the gene matches. This chain's CDR3 is CASSIDRAYGYTF. CDR3 in DNA: TGTGCCAGTAGTATCGACAGGGCATATGGCTACACCTTC. Full variable domain (rest looked up from reference TRBV19 and TRBJ1-2): DGGITQSPKYLFRKEGQNVTLSCEQNLNHDAMYWYRQDPGQGLRLIYYSQIVNDFQKGDIAEGYSVSREKKESFPLTVTSAQKNPTAFYLCASSIDRAYGYTFGSGTRLTVV.

V gene TRBV6-2 or TRBV6-3 combines with J gene TRBJ2-1, with a possible D match to TRBD1 (6 bases). Germline lookup yields CDR1 MNHEY and CDR2 SVGEGT. V was shortened by 0 bases and J by 8 bases, with 11 bases between the two germline ends. The CDR3 length is 14 residues. In DNA, the CDR3 is TGTGCCAGCAGTTACTCCGGCAGGGGTTATGAGCAGTTCTTC. Its protein product is CASSYSGRGYEQFF.

V usage is TRBV7-8 and J usage is TRBJ1-2, with D perhaps TRBD1 (6 bases). V lost 5 bases and J 7 bases, leaving 14 bases between the germline ends. Germline-derived CDR1 and CDR2 are SGHVS and FQNEAQ. This CDR3 spans 13 amino acids. CDR3 sequence (DNA): TGTGCCAGCAGCGCTAGACAGGACTCTGGCTACACCTTC. It is translated as CASSARQDSGYTF. The full variable domain, rest sourced from reference TRBV7-8 and TRBJ1-2, is GAGVSQSPRYKVAKRGQDVALRCDPISGHVSLFWYQQALGQGPEFLTYFQNEAQLDKSGLPSDRFFAERPEGSVSTLKIQRTQQEDSAVYLCASSARQDSGYTFGSGTRLTVV.

This clone was observed a single time. The V and J genes are TRBV11-3 and TRBJ2-1; 13 nucleotides align to TRBD2. V lost 1 base and J lost 2; bases outside the gene matches: 2. The CDR3 totals 17 residues. Germline CDR1 is SGHNT and CDR2 is YENEEA. The CDR3 nucleotides read TGTGCCAGCAGCTTAGGAACTAGCGGGGGGGCCTACAATGAGCAGTTCTTC. Its protein product is CASSLGTSGGAYNEQFF.

The table lists this clone with a count of one. CDR3 nucleotide sequence: TGTGCCATCAGGTCCGGACTAGCGGGGTCGAACGAGCAGTACTTC. Amino acid sequence: CAIRSGLAGSNEQYF. The chain is built from TRBV10-3 and TRBJ2-7; 12 nucleotides align to TRBD2. There are 15 residues in the CDR3. J lost 5 bases, V lost 6 bases, and 8 bases had no gene match. Germline V gene data show CDR1 as ENHRY and CDR2 as SYGVKD.

V is TRBV27 and J is TRBJ2-4; D is possibly TRBD2 (5 bases). The CDR3 has 16 residues. CDR1 MNHEY and CDR2 SMNVEV come from the germline V gene (reference sequence). V was trimmed by 5 bases and J by 3 bases, leaving 17 bases between them. The CDR3 coding sequence is TGTGCCAGCAGTGGAGGACGAATGGGAGACAAAAACATTCAGTACTTC. Translating it yields CASSGGRMGDKNIQYF.

The rearrangement joins TRBV28 to TRBJ1-5, with 7 bases aligning to TRBD1. The CDR3 totals 16 residues. The V gene end was trimmed by 7 bases and the J gene end by 5 bases; junction bases not matched to a gene: 14. Germline lookup yields CDR1 MDHEN and CDR2 SYDVKM. The CDR3 sequence is CASKKPRTGMDQPQHF. The CDR3 nucleotides are TGTGCCAGCAAAAAACCCAGGACAGGAATGGATCAGCCCCAGCATTTT.

V usage is TRBV21-1 and J usage is TRBJ1-2; the table's D call TRBD1 went unverified against the DNA. TRBV21-1 is designated a pseudogene. CDR3 size: 16 residues. The CDR3 DNA is TGTGCCAGCAGCAGGGCAGGGGGACGCCCGGTCTATGGCTACACCTTC. As protein: CASSRAGGRPVYGYTF.

This chain connects TRBV7-2 to TRBJ2-1; tentatively, D is TRBD2 (5 bases). This CDR3 is 16 amino acids long. V was cut by 1 base and J by 3 bases, with 13 bases left in between. CDR1 and CDR2 from the germline V gene are SGHTA and FQGNSA. The CDR3 spells CASSLVASGLYNEQFF. The CDR3 nucleotides are TGTGCCAGCAGCTTAGTAGCGAGCGGACTCTACAATGAGCAGTTCTTC.

This clone turned up a few times. The V gene is TRBV14, the J gene TRBJ1-1, with a tentative D call TRBD1 (6 bases). The germline V and J ends were trimmed by 7 bases and 6 bases, with 15 bases remaining between them. The CDR3 has 13 amino acids. Germline loops: CDR1 SGHDN, CDR2 FVKESK. CDR3 bases: TGTGCCAGCACCAATCAGGGGAAGGCTGAAGCTTTCTTT. It translates to CASTNQGKAEAFF. Full variable domain (outside the CDR3, taken from reference TRBV14 and TRBJ1-1): EAGVTQFPSHSVIEKGQTVTLRCDPISGHDNLYWYRRVMGKEIKFLLHFVKESKQDESGMPNNRFLAERTGGTYSTLKVQPAELEDSGVYFCASTNQGKAEAFFGQGTRLTVV.

As for this clone: The same CDR3 also results from other DNA sequences found in this sample. The V gene is TRBV21-1, the J gene TRBJ1-5. TRBV21-1 is a recognized pseudogene. The length of the CDR3 is 15 residues. Here the CDR3 DNA reads TGTGCCAGCAGCAAAGGGAGAGGGAGCAATCAGCCCCAGCATTTT. It yields the protein CASSKGRGSNQPQHF.

This chain connects TRBV13 to TRBJ1-1; 9 bases agree with TRBD1. The trim removed 7 bases at V and 5 bases at J, leaving 5 bases unmatched. The CDR3 runs to 13 residues. Germline V CDR1 and CDR2: PRHDT, FYEKMQ (reference sequence). CDR3 in DNA: TGTGCCAGCACGGGACAGGGCCTTACTGAAGCTTTCTTT. Protein product: CASTGQGLTEAFF.

This chain uses TRBV10-3 with TRBJ1-5; D gene ambiguous. Between the trimmed V and J ends, which lost 3 bases and 4 bases, there was a span of 10 bases. Germline V gene data show CDR1 as ENHRY and CDR2 as SYGVKD. The CDR3 covers 14 residues. As DNA, the CDR3 is TGTGCCATCAGTGACGTCGGAGGTAATCAGCCCCAGCATTTT. Protein product: CAISDVGGNQPQHF.

The chain employs TRBV27 and TRBJ2-3, with D hard to call. V was trimmed by 5 bases and J by 0 bases, leaving 6 bases between them. Germline loops: CDR1 MNHEY, CDR2 SMNVEV (reference sequence). CDR3 length equals 13 residues. As DNA, the CDR3 is TGTGCCAGCAGTCGCACTAGCACAGATACGCAGTATTTT. Amino acid sequence: CASSRTSTDTQYF.

This clone has only one observation. This chain links TRBV9 with TRBJ2-3, with D perhaps TRBD1 (6 bases). The CDR3 runs 17 residues. V was trimmed by 4 bases and J by 0 bases, leaving 18 bases between them. Germline-derived CDR1 and CDR2 are SGDLS and YYNGEE. CDR3 bases: TGTGCCAGCAGCTCGAACCCGGACAGAAGTAGCACAGATACGCAGTATTTT. It is translated as CASSSNPDRSSTDTQYF.

The chain links TRBV5-4 to TRBJ2-6, with D hard to call. Germline CDR1 SGHNT, CDR2 YYREEE (reference sequence). V lost 0 bases and J 0 bases, leaving 7 bases between the germline ends. The CDR3 runs to 16 residues. This chain's CDR3 is CASSLASSSGANVLTF. The CDR3 DNA follows: TGTGCCAGCAGCTTGGCCTCGAGCTCTGGGGCCAACGTCCTGACTTTC.